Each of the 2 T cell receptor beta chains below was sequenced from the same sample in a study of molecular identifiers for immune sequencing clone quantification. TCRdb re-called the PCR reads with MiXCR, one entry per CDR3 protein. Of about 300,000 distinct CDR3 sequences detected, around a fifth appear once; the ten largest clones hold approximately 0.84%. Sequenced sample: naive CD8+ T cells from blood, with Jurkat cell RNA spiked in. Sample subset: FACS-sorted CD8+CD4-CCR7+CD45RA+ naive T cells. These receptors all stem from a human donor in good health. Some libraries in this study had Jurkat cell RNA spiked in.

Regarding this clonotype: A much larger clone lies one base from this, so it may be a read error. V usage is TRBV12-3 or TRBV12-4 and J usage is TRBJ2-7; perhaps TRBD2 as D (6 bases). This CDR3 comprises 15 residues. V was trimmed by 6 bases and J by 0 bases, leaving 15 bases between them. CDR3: CASRSGPRDSYEQYF. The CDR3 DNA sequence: TGTGCCAGCAGATCGGGCCCGCGGGACTCCTACGAGCAGTACTTC.

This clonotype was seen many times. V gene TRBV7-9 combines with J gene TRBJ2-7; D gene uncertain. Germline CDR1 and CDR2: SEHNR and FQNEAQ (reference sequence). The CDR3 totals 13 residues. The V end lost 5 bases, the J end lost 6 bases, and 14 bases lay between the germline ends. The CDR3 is CASSARLEGEQYF. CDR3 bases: TGTGCCAGCAGCGCCAGACTTGAAGGCGAGCAGTACTTC. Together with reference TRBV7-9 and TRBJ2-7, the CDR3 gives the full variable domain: DTGVSQNPRHKITKRGQNVTFRCDPISEHNRLYWYRQTLGQGPEFLTYFQNEAQLEKSRLLSDRFSAERPKGSFSTLEIQRTEQGDSAMYLCASSARLEGEQYFGPGTRLTVT.